A selection of T cell receptor beta chains follows, all from one sample in a study of shared clonotypes between healthy human individuals. This table comes from immunoSEQ multiplex PCR, and its TCRdb copy is limited to in-frame clones, with some not included. The sample holds 2,500,000 or so clones, around 92% seen once. The sequencing sample was made of naive CD4+ T cells from PBMCs. The receptors stem from a man aged 18-30 years in good health. Some clones in this sample may be carry-over from other donors' samples. Each CDR3 is given with its conserved first and last residue. A D gene is named only where the DNA matches it firmly. Only part of the rows carry a size: once, few, many, or a class if the clone is expanded.

V	D	J	size	CDR3	DNA
TRBV7-9	TRBD2	TRBJ2-1	-	CASSYSGLGWAEQFF	TGTGCCAGCAGCTATTCGGGACTAGGTTGGGCTGAGCAGTTCTTC
TRBV7-3	-	TRBJ2-1	-	CASSLMGQGGANEQFF	TGTGCCAGCAGCTTAATGGGGCAGGGTGGCGCGAATGAGCAGTTCTTC
TRBV6-1	-	TRBJ2-1	-	CASSEAFDEQFF	TGTGCCAGCAGTGAAGCGTTCGATGAGCAGTTCTTC
TRBV5-1	-	TRBJ2-7	-	CASSLSSGAYEQYF	TGCGCCAGCAGCTTGTCCAGTGGTGCCTACGAGCAGTACTTC
TRBV6-1	-	TRBJ2-5	-	CASSAGTAQETQYF	TGTGCCAGCAGTGCCGGGACGGCCCAAGAGACCCAGTACTTC
TRBV19	-	TRBJ1-2	-	CASTGFNYGYTF	TGTGCCAGTACAGGGTTTAACTATGGCTACACCTTC
TRBV18	TRBD1	TRBJ2-7	-	CASSQRTGDKVEQYF	TGTGCCAGCTCTCAACGGACAGGGGATAAGGTCGAGCAGTACTTC
TRBV6-5	-	TRBJ2-1	-	CASSTPRYNEQFF	TGTGCCAGCAGCACTCCAAGGTACAATGAGCAGTTCTTC
TRBV5-1	TRBD2	TRBJ2-7	-	CASRAGAYEQYF	TGCGCCAGCAGGGCGGGGGCCTACGAGCAGTACTTC
TRBV11-2	TRBD1	TRBJ1-3	-	CASSPPDRGTGNTIYF	TGTGCCAGCAGCCCACCGGACAGGGGGACCGGAAACACCATATATTTT
TRBV4-1	TRBD1	TRBJ2-2	-	CASSQVFRGRNTGELFF	TGCGCCAGCAGCCAAGTATTTAGGGGGCGCAACACCGGGGAGCTGTTTTTT
TRBV11-2	-	TRBJ2-3	-	CASSLGAHSTVLTDTQYF	TGTGCCAGCAGCTTAGGGGCCCACTCTACGGTTCTTACAGATACGCAGTATTTT
TRBV5-1	-	TRBJ1-2	-	CASSLTLSDYGYTF	TGCGCCAGCAGCTTGACCCTCTCTGACTATGGCTACACCTTC
TRBV6-5	-	TRBJ2-3	once	CASKSGGPDTQYF	TGTGCCAGCAAAAGCGGAGGCCCAGATACGCAGTATTTT
TRBV5-1	TRBD1	TRBJ1-1	-	CASRRGRDAEAFF	TGCGCCAGCAGAAGGGGGCGCGACGCTGAAGCTTTCTTT
TRBV7-2	-	TRBJ1-2	-	CASSLDQKRGGYTF	TGTGCCAGCAGCTTAGATCAGAAGAGGGGTGGCTACACCTTC
TRBV2	TRBD2	TRBJ2-5	-	CASSLGLAGEREETQYF	TGTGCCAGCAGTCTCGGACTAGCGGGAGAGAGGGAAGAGACCCAGTACTTC
TRBV7-3	TRBD2	TRBJ2-3	-	CASSFAGAVSDTQYF	TGTGCCAGCAGCTTTGCGGGAGCGGTTTCAGATACGCAGTATTTT